The following is a TCR beta chain sequence with its context. Its antigen is unknown. Profiled with immunoSEQ multiplex PCR; TCRdb holds only in-frame clones, not every one. The data hold 150,000 to 200,000 clones, with more than 75% observed a single time. The data were taken from a study of T cell responses to AZD1222 COVID-19 vaccine. The CDR3 is made up of 15 amino acids. The V end lost 4 bases, the J end lost 5 bases, and 18 bases lay between the germline ends. Germline assignment: CDR1 SGHRS and CDR2 YFSETQ. Study-level findings and limits: Repertoire sampling happened only post peak T cell response. As reported, nearly half of all spike-specific TCRs target variant regions that are unmutated. Seropositive AZD1222 recipients at baseline numbered only five or six.

The J gene is TRBJ2-5, the V gene TRBV5-1, with D perhaps assigned TRBD1 or TRBD2 (6 bases each). The TCR was taken from an adult who received the AZD1222 COVID-19 vaccine. The material sequenced was peripheral blood, taken 28 days after the second AZD1222 dose. The CDR3 sequence: CASSNQQGGGETQYF. The DNA of the CDR3 is TGCGCCAGCAGCAATCAACAGGGTGGGGGGGAGACCCAGTACTTC.